The 31 T cell receptor beta chains reported below all come from one sample, sequenced in a study of vaccination and CD4 T cells after COVID-19. Sequenced with the Oncomine TCR Beta short-read assay was DNA taken from cultured CD4+ T cells. From the PCR reads, TCRdb called clonotypes with MiXCR, one entry per CDR3 protein. Of 9,500 to 10,000 distinct CDR3 sequences in the sample, about half were seen once. For these receptors, no antigen is known. Treatment: roughly 11-day PBMC culture with coronavirus spike peptide pools or control peptides (ViraFEST assay). Sequencing was done on a sample of CD4+ T cells from blood, cultured in vitro. These receptors were taken from a human donor who had recovered from COVID-19.

The chain recombines TRBV27 with TRBJ1-1; D ambiguous. The CDR3 covers 15 residues. The V gene lost 6 bases and the J gene lost 0 bases, with 14 bases spanning the gap. Germline assignment: CDR1 MNHEY and CDR2 SMNVEV (reference sequence). CDR3 DNA: TGTGCCAGCAGACCCCGTATGGGTTTGAACACTGAAGCTTTCTTT. Its translation is CASRPRMGLNTEAFF.

The J gene is TRBJ1-4, the V gene TRBV20-1; 8 bases match TRBD1. The V gene's germline CDR1 is DFQATT and CDR2 SNEGSKA (reference sequence). V lost 1 base and J lost 4; bases outside the gene matches: 8. The CDR3 spans 16 residues. The CDR3 loop is CSARVPSGQVNEKLFF. In nucleotides, the CDR3 is TGCAGTGCTAGAGTACCCTCGGGACAGGTTAATGAAAAACTGTTTTTT.

This clonotype rates as medium-sized. The chain couples TRBV6-1 to TRBJ1-3; D is perhaps TRBD1 (5 bases). Trimming stripped 2 bases from V and 7 bases from J, with 12 bases between. Germline CDR1 is MNHNS and CDR2 is SASEGT. This CDR3 has 14 amino acids. CDR3 amino acids: CASSEMGGYNTIYF. CDR3 sequence (DNA): TGTGCCAGCAGTGAAATGGGGGGGTACAACACCATATATTTT.

This clonotype was found a few times. V gene TRBV20-1 combines with J gene TRBJ1-4, with a tentative D call TRBD1 (5 bases). Germline V lookup: CDR1 DFQATT, CDR2 SNEGSKA (reference sequence). The CDR3 consists of 16 residues. V gave up 6 bases and J gave up 4 bases, with 21 bases separating them. DNA of the CDR3: TGCAGTGCCGCCGGGCCTGACAGTAGCGATAATGAAAAACTGTTTTTT. This gives the protein CSAAGPDSSDNEKLFF.

This chain links TRBV9 with TRBJ2-1, with TRBD2 matching over 12 bases. This CDR3 spans 19 amino acids. Germline CDR1 and CDR2: SGDLS and YYNGEE. Trimming removed 0 bases from V and 3 bases from J; junction bases left unmatched: 10. CDR3 in amino acids: CASSVGLAGAHQHYNEQFF. Written as DNA, the CDR3 is TGTGCCAGCAGCGTAGGACTAGCGGGGGCCCATCAACACTACAATGAGCAGTTCTTC.

This chain connects TRBV5-1 to TRBJ2-1; perhaps TRBD2 as D (6 bases). V lost 2 bases to trimming and J lost 0 bases, with 15 bases between them. This CDR3 region has 17 residues. CDR1 and CDR2 (germline): SGHRS, YFSETQ. The CDR3 DNA follows: TGCGCCAGCAGCTTCGGGTTAACAGCGGGCTCCTACAATGAGCAGTTCTTC. It yields the protein CASSFGLTAGSYNEQFF.

The rearrangement uses TRBV18 and TRBJ1-2; 12 bases match TRBD1. The J segment lost 5 bases and the V segment lost 6 bases, leaving 4 bases of the junction unmatched. The CDR3 totals 14 residues. Germline CDR1 reads KGHSH; CDR2 reads LQKENI. The CDR3 loop reads CASSLGQGAYGYTF. As DNA, the CDR3 is TGTGCCAGCTCGTTGGGACAGGGGGCTTATGGCTACACCTTC. Complete variable domain (other parts from reference TRBV18 and TRBJ1-2): NAGVMQNPRHLVRRRGQEARLRCSPMKGHSHVYWYRQLPEEGLKFMVYLQKENIIDESGMPKERFSAEFPKEGPSILRIQQVVRGDSAAYFCASSLGQGAYGYTFGSGTRLTVV.

In its sample, this clonotype was seen a few times. The CDR3 protein is CASSSWTEAFF. CDR3 DNA sequence: TGTGCCAGTAGTTCATGGACGGAAGCTTTCTTT. This chain joins TRBV19 and TRBJ1-1; no definite D call. Germline CDR1 reads LNHDA; CDR2 reads SQIVND (reference sequence). The CDR3 totals 11 residues. Trimming took off 5 bases at V and 8 bases at J, with 9 bases between the two ends.

This clonotype has a single count. Sequence at one end of the junction differs from germline and may be a read error. The CDR3 DNA is TGTGACAGCAGCCCGAAAGTCAGGGTGGCGGGGATCACAGATACGCAGTATTTT. Protein product: CDSSPKVRVAGITDTQYF. The chain uses TRBV7-9 and TRBJ2-3; tentatively, D is TRBD2 (6 bases). This CDR3 comprises 18 residues. CDR1 and CDR2 from the germline V gene are SEHNR and FQNEAQ (reference sequence).

The chain employs TRBV20-1 and TRBJ2-7; a weak D match, TRBD2 (5 bases). V lost 2 bases, J lost 7 bases, and 15 bases lay in between. The CDR3 consists of 13 residues. Per germline, CDR1 DFQATT and CDR2 SNEGSKA (reference sequence). Here the CDR3 reads CSARHGVGREQYF. CDR3 nucleotides: TGCAGTGCTAGACACGGGGTGGGGAGAGAGCAGTACTTC.

This sequence joins TRBV27 and TRBJ1-2; D remains unclear. Per germline, CDR1 MNHEY and CDR2 SMNVEV (reference sequence). The CDR3 spans 15 residues. Trimming left V 5 bases short and J 0 bases short, with 13 bases between. Written as DNA, the CDR3 is TGTGCCAGCAGTCCGGGGTGGGGATCTAACTATGGCTACACCTTC. This codes for CASSPGWGSNYGYTF.

The chain combines TRBV5-6 with TRBJ1-2; 7 bases agree with TRBD1. Germline V lookup: CDR1 SGHDT, CDR2 YYEEEE. The length of the CDR3 is 13 residues. The V gene end was trimmed by 2 bases and the J gene end by 7 bases; junction bases not matched to a gene: 5. CDR3 protein: CASSFGYRGGYTF. DNA for the CDR3: TGTGCCAGCAGCTTCGGCTACAGGGGTGGCTACACCTTC.

CDR3 DNA sequence: TGCAGTGCACCGCTAGCGGGGCGCACAGATACGCAGTATTTT. Its protein product is CSAPLAGRTDTQYF. The chain carries TRBV20-1 and TRBJ2-3, with 9 bases fitting TRBD2. The germline CDR1 and CDR2 sequences are DFQATT and SNEGSKA (reference sequence). J was trimmed by 1 base and V by 6 bases; bases with no gene match: 5. The CDR3 consists of 14 residues.

The J gene is TRBJ2-7, the V gene TRBV6-2 or TRBV6-3; 8 bases map to TRBD1. The CDR3 runs 19 residues. V trimming: 0 bases; J trimming: 6 bases; junction bases outside the gene matches: 19. The germline V gene encodes CDR1 MNHEY and CDR2 SVGEGT. The CDR3 reads CASSYSYVDRVFEPAEQYF. Here the CDR3 DNA reads TGTGCCAGCAGTTACTCGTATGTGGACAGGGTATTCGAGCCAGCCGAGCAGTACTTC.

This chain links TRBV2 with TRBJ1-5; D unresolved. V was pared by 5 bases and J by 3 bases, with 5 bases between. Germline CDR1 and CDR2: SNHLY and FYNNEI. The CDR3 runs 12 residues. CDR3 protein: CASSMNNQPQHF. CDR3 nucleotides: TGTGCCAGCAGTATGAACAATCAGCCCCAGCATTTT.

V is TRBV5-4 and J is TRBJ1-6; D not resolved. This CDR3 comprises 12 residues. The ends were cut back, 9 bases at V and 13 bases at J, with 17 bases in the middle. The germline gives CDR1 SGHNT, CDR2 YYREEE (reference sequence). CDR3: CATESKVAPLHF. The CDR3 bases are TGTGCCACCGAGTCCAAAGTGGCTCCCCTCCACTTT.

The chain links TRBV2 to TRBJ2-1, with D possibly TRBD2 on 6 matching bases. This CDR3 has 12 residues. Trimming stripped 3 bases from V and 11 bases from J, with 11 bases between. The germline gives CDR1 SNHLY, CDR2 FYNNEI. CDR3 sequence: CASSEGTPKQFF. The CDR3 nucleotides are TGTGCCAGCAGTGAGGGGACTCCCAAGCAGTTCTTC.

J is TRBJ2-5 and V is TRBV6-2 or TRBV6-3; D uncertain. This CDR3 is 15 amino acids long. Between the trimmed V and J ends, which lost 1 base and 1 base, there was a span of 10 bases. Germline CDR1 and CDR2: MNHEY and SVGEGT. Here the CDR3 reads CASSYYSRFQETQYF. The CDR3, as DNA: TGTGCCAGCAGTTACTACAGCCGGTTCCAAGAGACCCAGTACTTC.

A few counts support this clonotype. The chain uses TRBV2 and TRBJ2-7; D is unclear. The CDR3 is 17 amino acids. The V and J ends lost 0 bases and 2 bases respectively, with 17 bases between them. Germline loops: CDR1 SNHLY, CDR2 FYNNEI. CDR3 protein: CASSEAGMNRIPYEQYF. CDR3 nucleotide sequence: TGTGCCAGCAGTGAAGCGGGCATGAACCGAATCCCCTACGAGCAGTACTTC.

This clonotype was seen a few times. The rearrangement joins TRBV6-1 to TRBJ2-7; tentatively, D is TRBD1 (6 bases). The V and J ends lost 6 bases and 3 bases respectively, with 15 bases between them. Germline CDR1 and CDR2: MNHNS and SASEGT. The length of the CDR3 is 14 residues. The CDR3 DNA follows: TGTGCCAGCAGGACCCGGGACAAATTCTACGAGCAGTACTTC. It is translated as CASRTRDKFYEQYF.

The chain has TRBV6-1 and TRBJ1-4; D not resolved. The CDR3 covers 16 residues. V lost 5 bases and J 2 bases, leaving 15 bases between the germline ends. Germline loops: CDR1 MNHNS, CDR2 SASEGT. CDR3 region: CASSTRTGRTNEKLFF. In nucleotides, the CDR3 is TGTGCCAGCAGTACCAGGACGGGGAGGACTAATGAAAAACTGTTTTTT.

The chain has TRBV5-1 and TRBJ1-2; no reliable D call. V dropped 6 bases and J dropped 3 bases, with 9 bases sitting between them. The germline gives CDR1 SGHRS, CDR2 YFSETQ. The CDR3 runs 12 residues. The CDR3: CASNPTHYGYTF. The CDR3 DNA sequence: TGCGCCAGCAACCCCACCCACTATGGCTACACCTTC.

The genes are TRBV27 and TRBJ1-1; D is unresolved. This CDR3 comprises 14 residues. CDR1 is MNHEY, CDR2 SMNVEV, per germline (reference sequence). The V gene lost 8 bases and the J gene lost 0 bases, with 13 bases spanning the gap. CDR3: CASFSGTMNTEAFF. The DNA of the CDR3 is TGTGCCAGCTTCTCAGGAACTATGAACACTGAAGCTTTCTTT.

The chain recombines TRBV18 with TRBJ2-5; D not resolved. Trimming shortened V by 6 bases and J by 1 base, and 18 bases separated the two germline ends. This CDR3 spans 16 amino acids. Germline CDR1 and CDR2: KGHSH and LQKENI. This CDR3 reads CASSGSLVLGQETQYF. The DNA for the CDR3 is TGTGCCAGCTCGGGCTCTTTGGTCTTGGGCCAAGAGACCCAGTACTTC.

The chain uses TRBV7-9 and TRBJ1-3; D remains ambiguous. Germline-derived CDR1 and CDR2 are SEHNR and FQNEAQ (reference sequence). Trimming took off 1 base at V and 0 bases at J, with 13 bases between the two ends. The CDR3 sequence is 17 residues long. The CDR3 region is CASSLDHGSYSGNTIYF. The CDR3 coding sequence is TGTGCCAGCAGCTTAGACCATGGCAGCTACTCTGGAAACACCATATATTTT.

The genes are TRBV3-1 and TRBJ2-7; 7 nucleotides align to TRBD1. Germline CDR1 is LGHDT and CDR2 is YNNKEL (reference sequence). Germline trimming cut 2 bases from V and 4 bases from J; bases unmatched to any gene: 5. The CDR3 sequence is 14 residues long. The chain's CDR3 is CASSQLTTGYEQYF. Here the CDR3 DNA reads TGTGCCAGCAGCCAACTCACGACAGGGTACGAGCAGTACTTC.

This clonotype was picked up a small number of times. J is TRBJ1-6 and V is TRBV20-1; D possibly corresponds to TRBD1 (5 bases). The ends were cut back, 1 base at V and 2 bases at J, with 12 bases in the middle. The germline V gene encodes CDR1 DFQATT and CDR2 SNEGSKA (reference sequence). This CDR3 region has 16 residues. The CDR3: CSARVRGGTYNSPLHF. In DNA form, the CDR3 reads TGCAGTGCTAGAGTAAGGGGAGGAACCTATAATTCACCCCTCCACTTT.

The chain recombines TRBV18 with TRBJ2-2; perhaps TRBD1 as D (5 bases). V lost 4 bases, J lost 0 bases, and 12 bases lay in between. This CDR3 is built from 16 residues. Germline assignment: CDR1 KGHSH and CDR2 LQKENI. CDR3: CASSRLWGANTGELFF. The DNA for the CDR3 is TGTGCCAGCTCACGACTCTGGGGCGCGAACACCGGGGAGCTGTTTTTT.

This rearrangement joins TRBV5-1 to TRBJ1-2, with 8 bases identical to TRBD1. This CDR3 is 17 amino acids long. Per germline, CDR1 SGHRS and CDR2 YFSETQ. The ends lost 0 bases at V and 4 bases at J; junction bases unmatched: 11. The CDR3 coding sequence is TGCGCCAGCAGCTTGGTCGGACAGGGACAAGGTAGCTATGGCTACACCTTC. Encoded protein: CASSLVGQGQGSYGYTF. The full variable domain, completed using reference TRBV5-1 and TRBJ1-2, is KAGVTQTPRYLIKTRGQQVTLSCSPISGHRSVSWYQQTPGQGLQFLFEYFSETQRNKGNFPGRFSGRQFSNSRSEMNVSTLELGDSALYLCASSLVGQGQGSYGYTFGSGTRLTVV.

The rearrangement links TRBV10-1 to TRBJ1-5; a possible D gene is TRBD1 (5 bases). Trimming stripped 3 bases from V and 2 bases from J, with 5 bases between. The CDR3 extends over 13 amino acids. Germline assignment: CDR1 WNHNN and CDR2 SYGVQD (reference sequence). The CDR3 loop is CASSEQGNQPQHF. The DNA of the CDR3 is TGCGCCAGCAGTGAACAGGGCAATCAGCCCCAGCATTTT.

Concerning this clonotype itself: Sequence at one end of the junction differs from germline and may be a read error. V gene TRBV20-1 combines with J gene TRBJ2-3; 8 bases line up with TRBD1. The CDR3 has 15 residues. Germline-derived CDR1 and CDR2 are DFQATT and SNEGSKA (reference sequence). CDR3 in DNA: TGCAGTGCTCCCCGTGGGACAGGCCCCACAGATGCGCAGTATTTT. Encoded protein: CSAPRGTGPTDAQYF.